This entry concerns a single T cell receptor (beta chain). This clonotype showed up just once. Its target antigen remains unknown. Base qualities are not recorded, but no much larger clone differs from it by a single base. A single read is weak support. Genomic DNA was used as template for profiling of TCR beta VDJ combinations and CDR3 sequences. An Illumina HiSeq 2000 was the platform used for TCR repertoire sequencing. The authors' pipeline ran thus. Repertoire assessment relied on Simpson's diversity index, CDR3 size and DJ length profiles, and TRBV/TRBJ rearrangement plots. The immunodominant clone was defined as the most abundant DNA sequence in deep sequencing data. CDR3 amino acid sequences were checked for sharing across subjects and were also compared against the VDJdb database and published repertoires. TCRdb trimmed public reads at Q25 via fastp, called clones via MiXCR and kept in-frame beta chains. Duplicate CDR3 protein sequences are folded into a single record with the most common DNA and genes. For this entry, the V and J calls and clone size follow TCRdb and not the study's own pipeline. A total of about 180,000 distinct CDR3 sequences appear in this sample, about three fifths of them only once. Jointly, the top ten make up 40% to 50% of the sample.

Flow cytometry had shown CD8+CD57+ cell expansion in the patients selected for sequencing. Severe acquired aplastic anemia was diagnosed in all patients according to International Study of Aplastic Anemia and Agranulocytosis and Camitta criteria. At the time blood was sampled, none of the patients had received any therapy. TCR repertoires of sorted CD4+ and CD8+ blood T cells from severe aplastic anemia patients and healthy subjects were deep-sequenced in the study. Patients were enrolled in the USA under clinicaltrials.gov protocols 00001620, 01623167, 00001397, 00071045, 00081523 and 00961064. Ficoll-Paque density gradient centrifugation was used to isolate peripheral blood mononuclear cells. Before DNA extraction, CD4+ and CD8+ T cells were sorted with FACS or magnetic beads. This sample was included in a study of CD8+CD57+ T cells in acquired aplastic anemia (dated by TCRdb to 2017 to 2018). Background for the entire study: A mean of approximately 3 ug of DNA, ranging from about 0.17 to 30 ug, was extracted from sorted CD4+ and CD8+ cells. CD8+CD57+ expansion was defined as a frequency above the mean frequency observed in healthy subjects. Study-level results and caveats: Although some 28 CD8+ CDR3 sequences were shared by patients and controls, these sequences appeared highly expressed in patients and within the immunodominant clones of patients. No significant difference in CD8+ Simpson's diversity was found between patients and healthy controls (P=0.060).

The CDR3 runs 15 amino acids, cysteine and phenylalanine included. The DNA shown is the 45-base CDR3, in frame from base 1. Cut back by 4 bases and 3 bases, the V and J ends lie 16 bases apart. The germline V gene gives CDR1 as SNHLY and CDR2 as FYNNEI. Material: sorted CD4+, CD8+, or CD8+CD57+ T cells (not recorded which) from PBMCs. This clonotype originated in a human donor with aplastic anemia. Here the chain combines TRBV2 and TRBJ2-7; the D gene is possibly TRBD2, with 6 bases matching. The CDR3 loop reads CASSARGTLDYEQYF. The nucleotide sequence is TGTGCCAGCAGTGCTAGAGGGACTTTAGACTACGAGCAGTACTTC.